This T cell receptor (beta chain) came from a study of blood T cell repertoires in COVID-19. Background on the study: The study drew acute and convalescent COVID-19 samples from the United States, Italy and Spain. Sources were T cells, B-cell-depleted T cells, or PBMCs; the material itself was cDNA or gDNA.

In regard to this clone: One junction end does not reproduce the germline sequence, and a read error may be involved.

Authors' processing steps: Estimates of nucleated cell counts were drawn from the amplification of reference gene primers. Sequencing was performed with immunoSEQ multiplex PCR; in TCRdb, only in-frame clones are kept and a portion is missing. V, J and clone size derive from that table, while D and trimming were established from the DNA sequence. The table has hundreds of thousands of clones, 88% seen once; the top ten hold approximately 0.66%. This sequence originates from a man aged 35 to 55 with acute or convalescent COVID-19. What was sequenced was peripheral blood.

The CDR3 protein is CASSFEQGINGYTF. In nucleotides, the CDR3 is TGTGCCAGCAGCTTTGAACAGGGCATTAATGGTTACACCTTC. The V and J genes are TRBV5-4 and TRBJ1-2; perhaps TRBD1 as D (6 bases). The CDR3 totals 14 residues. Germline V gene lookup returns CDR1 SGHNT and CDR2 YYREEE (reference sequence).